Described below is a single TCR beta chain sequence and its context. This entry is derived from a study of T-cell reconstitution after alpha-beta-depleted transplantation in children. Unique molecular identifiers were incorporated into the prepared TCRbeta library. MiXCR, applied by TCRdb to the PCR reads, yields one record per CDR3 protein. The sample shows 250,000 to 300,000 distinct CDR3 sequences, over 9% of them seen only once. V trimming: 8 bases; J trimming: 3 bases; junction bases outside the gene matches: 9. This CDR3 region has 15 residues. CDR1 and CDR2 (germline): MNHEY, SVGAGI. Source: PBMCs, taken before TCRalphabeta/CD19-depleted stem cell transplant. V is TRBV6-5 and J is TRBJ1-3; TRBD1 aligns across 8 bases. This clonotype was obtained from a boy in the first two years of life with acute myeloid leukemia, due to receive a stem cell transplant. The CDR3 protein is CASSYRGSFGNTIYF. CDR3 DNA: TGTGCCAGCTCTTACAGGGGGAGCTTTGGAAACACCATATATTTT.